The 29 T cell receptor beta chains in this list originate from one sample, sequenced in a study of blood T cells in healthy people across ages. The second PCR ran roughly 6 to 11 cycles with a sample-barcoded 5' primer and J-beta primers. MiXCR was run by TCRdb on the 5' RACE reads, yielding one entry per CDR3 protein. The sample has approximately 830,000 distinct CDR3 sequences, approximately 67% seen once. Sequencing was done on a sample of blood. The receptors shown here come from a young man in good health.

This clonotype was counted a few times. The chain carries TRBV20-1 and TRBJ2-3; 9 positions match TRBD2. The germline CDR1 and CDR2 sequences are DFQATT and SNEGSKA (reference sequence). The CDR3 is made up of 13 amino acids. The CDR3 bases are TGCACTGCGGGGGGGCTAAGCACAGATACGCAGTATTTT. Translation gives CTAGGLSTDTQYF.

The V call is TRBV20-1, the J call TRBJ2-5; 7 bases agree with TRBD2. Trimming at V came to 6 bases and at J to 4 bases, leaving 8 bases not matched to a gene. CDR1 is DFQATT, CDR2 SNEGSKA, per germline (reference sequence). This CDR3 has 13 amino acids. The CDR3 nucleotides are TGCAGTGCGGCGACAGCGGGGTCAGAGACCCAGTACTTC. This sequence encodes CSAATAGSETQYF.

The V gene is TRBV20-1, the J gene TRBJ2-4, with D perhaps matching TRBD1 or TRBD2 (5 bases each). The DNA end is more similar to TRBJ2-7, so the J call may be wrong. Germline V gene data show CDR1 as DFQATT and CDR2 as SNEGSKA (reference sequence). The CDR3 consists of 13 residues. The DNA of the CDR3 is TGCAGTGCTAGTTTGACGAGGGGCTACGAGCAGTACTTC. As protein: CSASLTRGYEQYF.

The rearrangement uses TRBV7-2 and TRBJ2-1; no clear D. Germline V gene data show CDR1 as SGHTA and CDR2 as FQGNSA. This CDR3 comprises 14 residues. V was trimmed by 5 bases and J by 4 bases, leaving 12 bases between them. The CDR3 region is CASSPRVDYNEQFF. CDR3 nucleotides: TGTGCCAGCAGCCCTAGGGTGGATTACAATGAGCAGTTCTTC.

This clonotype was counted at least ten times. The chain employs TRBV7-3 and TRBJ2-3, with TRBD2 matching over 9 bases. The CDR3 consists of 15 residues. J gave up 4 bases and V 1 base, and 3 bases lay outside the gene matches. Germline CDR1 SGHTA, CDR2 FQGTGA. The CDR3 loop reads CASSLSAGGPDTQYF. CDR3 bases: TGTGCCAGCAGCTTAAGCGCGGGGGGGCCAGATACGCAGTATTTT.

The chain is built from TRBV28 and TRBJ2-1, with no clear D. In germline, CDR1 is MDHEN, CDR2 SYDVKM. Trimming pared 2 bases from V and 2 bases from J, leaving 13 bases between. The CDR3 runs to 16 residues. The CDR3 is CASSLGRYSTYNEQFF. CDR3 nucleotide sequence: TGTGCCAGCAGTTTAGGTCGGTACTCTACCTACAATGAGCAGTTCTTC.

This rearrangement joins TRBV12-3 or TRBV12-4 to TRBJ2-6; D unclear. This CDR3 is built from 16 residues. V lost 8 bases and J lost 0, with 14 bases in between. For the CDR3, the DNA is TGTGCCAGCGGTTACCCGAGAAGCTCTGGGGCCAACGTCCTGACTTTC. It codes for CASGYPRSSGANVLTF.

This clonotype came up a few times. The chain combines TRBV25-1 with TRBJ2-1, with 9 bases fitting TRBD2. The germline CDR1 and CDR2 sequences are MGHDK and SYGVNS. Germline trimming cut 2 bases from V and 3 bases from J; bases unmatched to any gene: 2. CDR3 length: 15 amino acids. The CDR3 region is CASSELAGNYNEQFF. The DNA of the CDR3 is TGTGCCAGCAGTGAACTAGCGGGAAACTACAATGAGCAGTTCTTC.

This clonotype was counted a few times. The chain combines TRBV20-1 with TRBJ2-7; D remains unclear. Trimming removed 0 bases from V and 0 bases from J, with 6 bases in between. The CDR3 extends over 13 amino acids. Per the germline V gene, CDR1 is DFQATT and CDR2 is SNEGSKA (reference sequence). The CDR3 sequence is CSARDPSSYEQYF. In DNA, the CDR3 is TGCAGTGCTAGAGATCCCAGCTCCTACGAGCAGTACTTC.

This chain joins TRBV12-3 or TRBV12-4 and TRBJ2-2, with D possibly TRBD1 on 6 matching bases. Trimming took off 7 bases at V and 0 bases at J, with 12 bases between the two ends. The CDR3 has 15 residues. CDR3 nucleotide sequence: TGTGCCAGCATCCTTCAGGGGTCGAACACCGGGGAGCTGTTTTTT. As protein: CASILQGSNTGELFF.

The table lists this clonotype with a few counts. V and J are TRBV5-1 and TRBJ1-4; D not resolved. The CDR3 loop spans 15 amino acids. Looked up from germline, CDR1 is SGHRS and CDR2 is YFSETQ. Between the trimmed V and J ends, which lost 0 bases and 8 bases, there was a span of 14 bases. The CDR3 coding sequence is TGCGCCAGCAGCTTGGCGGCTGTTGGACGAGAAAAACTGTTTTTT. Translating gives CASSLAAVGREKLFF.

The chain links TRBV28 to TRBJ2-3, with 10 bases lining up with TRBD2. Germline assignment: CDR1 MDHEN and CDR2 SYDVKM. This CDR3 has 16 amino acids. The J segment lost 0 bases and the V segment lost 3 bases, leaving 3 bases of the junction unmatched. This CDR3 reads CASSFLSGGSTDTQYF. Here the CDR3 DNA reads TGTGCCAGCAGTTTTCTTAGCGGGGGGAGCACAGATACGCAGTATTTT. Full variable domain (outside the CDR3, taken from reference TRBV28 and TRBJ2-3): DVKVTQSSRYLVKRTGEKVFLECVQDMDHENMFWYRQDPGLGLRLIYFSYDVKMKEKGDIPEGYSVSREKKERFSLILESASTNQTSMYLCASSFLSGGSTDTQYFGPGTRLTVL.

The rearrangement uses TRBV6-5 and TRBJ2-1, with a possible D match to TRBD2 (6 bases). CDR1 is MNHEY and CDR2 is SVGAGI in the germline V gene. This CDR3 spans 16 amino acids. The V end was cut by 2 bases, the J end by 0 bases, with 11 bases between. The CDR3 loop is CASSYGDGSSYNEQFF. Written as DNA, the CDR3 is TGTGCCAGCAGTTACGGTGACGGGAGCTCCTACAATGAGCAGTTCTTC.

J is TRBJ2-4 and V is TRBV7-2; the D is unclear. V lost 0 bases and J lost 13, with 16 bases in between. The CDR3 length is 14 residues. Germline loops: CDR1 SGHTA, CDR2 FQGNSA. CDR3 bases: TGTGCCAGCAGCTTAGCACGCAACGCCGCTATGCAGTACTTC. As protein: CASSLARNAAMQYF.

On this clonotype itself: A read error may account for a junction end that differs from germline. CDR3 loop: CASSVASVDIQYF. The CDR3 DNA sequence: TGTGCCAGCAGTGTAGCGTCGGTGGACATTCAGTACTTC. V usage is TRBV12-3 or TRBV12-4 and J usage is TRBJ2-4; possibly TRBD2 for D (5 bases). CDR3 length: 13 amino acids.

The gene calls are TRBV20-1 and TRBJ1-1, with no clear D. This CDR3 is 10 amino acids long. Germline V lookup: CDR1 DFQATT, CDR2 SNEGSKA (reference sequence). V lost 4 bases and J 8 bases, leaving 8 bases between the germline ends. This CDR3 is CSATQTEAFF. The CDR3 nucleotides read TGCAGTGCTACGCAAACCGAAGCTTTCTTT.

V is TRBV6-1 and J is TRBJ1-6; the D is unclear. V lost 4 bases to trimming and J lost 7 bases, with 8 bases between them. The germline CDR1 and CDR2 sequences are MNHNS and SASEGT. This CDR3 contains 13 residues. The CDR3 DNA is TGTGCCAGCAGTGGGATAAGGAATTCACCCCTCCACTTT. It codes for CASSGIRNSPLHF.

V gene TRBV14 combines with J gene TRBJ1-1; D gene unclear. This CDR3 has 13 residues. The germline gives CDR1 SGHDN, CDR2 FVKESK. V lost 4 bases to trimming and J lost 0 bases, with 6 bases between them. CDR3 nucleotides: TGTGCCAGCAGCCGCACCCTGAACACTGAAGCTTTCTTT. This translates into CASSRTLNTEAFF.

The J gene is TRBJ2-1, the V gene TRBV9; TRBD2 agrees at 8 bases. CDR1 is SGDLS, CDR2 YYNGEE, per germline. V gave up 7 bases and J gave up 6 bases; unmatched junction bases: 9. The CDR3 has 14 residues. The CDR3: CASCPGGGSNEQFF. The CDR3 DNA reads as TGTGCCAGCTGCCCGGGGGGGGGAAGCAATGAGCAGTTCTTC.

This clonotype was recorded a few times. This chain joins TRBV6-5 and TRBJ2-5, with D possibly matching TRBD1 (5 bases). V was clipped by 6 bases and J by 2 bases, with 10 bases between them. From germline, CDR1 is MNHEY and CDR2 SVGAGI. The CDR3 sequence is 13 residues long. CDR3 residues: CASRTDSQETQYF. CDR3 coding DNA: TGTGCCAGCAGGACTGACAGTCAAGAGACCCAGTACTTC.

The V and J genes are TRBV7-9 and TRBJ2-4; D tentatively reads TRBD1 or TRBD2 (6 bases each). Deletions cut 5 bases from V and 5 bases from J, with 13 bases between. Per the germline V gene, CDR1 is SEHNR and CDR2 is FQNEAQ (reference sequence). There are 14 residues in the CDR3. The CDR3 DNA follows: TGTGCCAGCAGCCTTGACGGGGGCGAAAACATTCAGTACTTC. This gives the protein CASSLDGGENIQYF.

This rearrangement joins TRBV29-1 to TRBJ1-2, with 7 bases matching TRBD1. Germline CDR1 SQVTM, CDR2 ANQGSEA. V lost 6 bases and J lost 4; bases outside the gene matches: 8. The CDR3 is made up of 13 amino acids. The CDR3 sequence: CSVQDRALYGYTF. The DNA for the CDR3 is TGCAGCGTCCAAGACAGGGCCCTCTATGGCTACACCTTC.

J is TRBJ2-1 and V is TRBV7-9; 8 bases are shared with TRBD1. The DNA end lines up better with TRBJ2-7; the J call may be wrong. The germline gives CDR1 SEHNR, CDR2 FQNEAQ (reference sequence). This CDR3 has 14 residues. The CDR3 sequence is CASSSPWTGHEQYF. The CDR3 DNA reads as TGTGCCAGCAGCTCCCCATGGACAGGGCACGAGCAGTACTTC.

This rearrangement joins TRBV7-8 to TRBJ2-7; TRBD2 is a possible D gene (5 bases). This CDR3 is built from 13 residues. V lost 5 bases and J 6 bases, leaving 14 bases between the germline ends. Germline CDR1 is SGHVS and CDR2 is FQNEAQ. DNA for the CDR3: TGTGCCAGCAGCCCCCGATACGGAGGCGAGCAGTACTTC. It is translated as CASSPRYGGEQYF.

The sample holds a few counts of this clonotype. The gene calls are TRBV5-6 and TRBJ2-1; D is unresolved. Trimming cost V 3 bases and J 9 bases, with 16 bases left between them. Germline lookup yields CDR1 SGHDT and CDR2 YYEEEE. The CDR3 contains 14 residues. The CDR3 spells CASSSLLEPGEQFF. CDR3 DNA sequence: TGTGCCAGCAGCTCGCTACTCGAGCCGGGTGAGCAGTTCTTC. Full variable domain (remainder filled in from reference TRBV5-6 and TRBJ2-1): DAGVTQSPTHLIKTRGQQVTLRCSPKSGHDTVSWYQQALGQGPQFIFQYYEEEERQRGNFPDRFSGHQFPNYSSELNVNALLLGDSALYLCASSSLLEPGEQFFGPGTRLTVL.

This clonotype appeared a few times. This chain joins TRBV12-3 or TRBV12-4 and TRBJ2-5; either TRBD1 or TRBD2 may fit D (5 bases each). Trimming shortened V by 4 bases and J by 11 bases, and 11 bases separated the two germline ends. This CDR3 region has 11 residues. CDR3 protein: CASSSGTQQYF. As DNA, the CDR3 is TGTGCCAGCAGTTCCGGGACCCAACAGTACTTC.

This sequence joins TRBV9 and TRBJ1-2; the D is unclear. Germline V gives CDR1 SGDLS, CDR2 YYNGEE. The CDR3 is 12 residues long. V was cut by 6 bases and J by 6 bases, with 12 bases left in between. The CDR3 here is CASNGDLDGYTF. In DNA, the CDR3 is TGTGCCAGCAACGGGGATTTGGATGGCTACACCTTC.

This chain connects TRBV18 to TRBJ1-2; D not resolved. The CDR3 extends over 17 amino acids. Germline V gene sequence: CDR1 KGHSH, CDR2 LQKENI. With 6 bases removed from V and 2 bases from J, the gap between germline ends came to 22 bases. The CDR3 nucleotides read TGTGCCAGCTCGCCAACGGTGGCGGGAGCCCTAAACTATGGCTACACCTTC. It translates to CASSPTVAGALNYGYTF.

V and J are TRBV20-1 and TRBJ1-2; 9 bases map to TRBD1. In germline, CDR1 is DFQATT, CDR2 SNEGSKA (reference sequence). This CDR3 has 14 residues. V was pared by 5 bases and J by 8 bases, with 12 bases of the junction left unmatched. CDR3 sequence reads: CSADITGGQDGYTF. The CDR3 DNA follows: TGCAGTGCTGACATAACAGGGGGCCAGGACGGCTACACCTTC.